The clone carrying this TCR beta chain was seen once. Runs used v3.0 of the immunoSEQ assay and were done at survey level. TCRdb keeps only in-frame clones here, not all; method: immunoSEQ multiplex PCR. The sample comprises about 22,000 clones, about nine tenths of which are singletons, and 7% to 8% rests with the top ten. The data stem from a study of long-term antiretroviral therapy in people with HIV. The CDR3 totals 15 residues. Trimming pared 1 base from V and 5 bases from J, leaving 15 bases between. The germline V gene encodes CDR1 SGHNT and CDR2 YYREEE (reference sequence). Sequenced here: unsorted PBMCs, sampled 1.8 years before starting antiretroviral therapy. This sequence was found in a woman in her 30s with HIV. The V call is TRBV5-4, the J call TRBJ1-1, with no clear D. The CDR3 nucleotides are TGTGCCAGCAGCTTGATGAAAGGTTCGGGGACTGAAGCTTTCTTT. Amino acid sequence: CASSLMKGSGTEAFF. The full variable domain, with the rest looked up from reference TRBV5-4 and TRBJ1-1, is ETGVTQSPTHLIKTRGQQVTLRCSSQSGHNTVSWYQQALGQGPQFIFQYYREEENGRGNFPPRFSGLQFPNYSSELNVNALELDDSALYLCASSLMKGSGTEAFFGQGTRLTVV.